This passage covers 32 T cell receptor beta chains from one sample sequenced in a study of OX40 agonist ivuxolimab in advanced cancers. The protocol was immunoSEQ multiplex PCR, while the TCRdb copy is restricted to in-frame clones and leaves out a portion. The sample has roughly 73,000 clones, just over 85% seen once. Sample: CD4+ or CD8+ T cells sorted from blood, taken in a trial of the OX40 agonist ivuxolimab. These TCRs come from an adult with an advanced solid tumor such as melanoma, head and neck, liver or kidney cancer.

V and J are TRBV10-1 and TRBJ1-5; 7 positions agree with TRBD1. Germline CDR1 is WNHNN and CDR2 is SYGVQD (reference sequence). The CDR3 contains 13 residues. V lost 4 bases and J lost 8; bases outside the gene matches: 5. The CDR3 sequence: CASSAQGSEPQHF. Written as DNA, the CDR3 is TGCGCCAGCAGTGCACAGGGGAGTGAGCCCCAGCATTTT.

The chain links TRBV19 to TRBJ2-3; D is undetermined. Germline CDR1 LNHDA, CDR2 SQIVND (reference sequence). The V and J ends lost 1 base and 1 base respectively, with 15 bases between them. This CDR3 spans 17 amino acids. The CDR3 here is CASSIAGGRLRTDTQYF. The CDR3 DNA reads as TGTGCCAGTAGTATAGCCGGTGGGCGGCTACGCACAGATACGCAGTATTTT.

The rearrangement joins TRBV19 to TRBJ2-1; D is uncertain. CDR1 and CDR2 from the germline V gene are LNHDA and SQIVND (reference sequence). The CDR3 consists of 13 residues. Trimming removed 5 bases from V and 9 bases from J, with 14 bases in between. CDR3 sequence: CASSSRSNGEQFF. The DNA for the CDR3 is TGTGCCAGTAGTTCGCGGTCGAATGGTGAGCAGTTCTTC.

The chain carries TRBV19 and TRBJ2-2; 8 nucleotides align to TRBD1. The CDR3 spans 14 residues. Trimming cost V 10 bases and J 6 bases; bases outside gene matches: 10. Germline-derived CDR1 and CDR2 are LNHDA and SQIVND (reference sequence). CDR3 protein: CATRTGLEAGELFF. For the CDR3, the DNA is TGTGCCACCCGGACAGGGCTTGAGGCCGGGGAGCTGTTTTTT.

The chain recombines TRBV7-9 with TRBJ2-7; D gene ambiguous. This CDR3 is 12 amino acids long. Trimming took off 4 bases at V and 5 bases at J, with 9 bases between the two ends. Germline V CDR1 and CDR2: SEHNR, FQNEAQ (reference sequence). CDR3 residues: CASSSQWHEQYF. CDR3 coding DNA: TGTGCCAGCAGCTCTCAATGGCACGAGCAGTACTTC.

This clone has a single count. The chain is built from TRBV28 and TRBJ2-2; weak D call: TRBD2 (5 bases). CDR1 is MDHEN, CDR2 SYDVKM, per germline. The V gene lost 3 bases and the J gene lost 1 base, with 9 bases spanning the gap. The CDR3 runs 15 residues. The CDR3 loop is CASSFPGWNTGELFF. The CDR3 bases are TGTGCCAGCAGTTTCCCGGGGTGGAACACCGGGGAGCTGTTTTTT. Using reference TRBV28 and TRBJ2-2 for the parts outside the CDR3, the full variable domain is DVKVTQSSRYLVKRTGEKVFLECVQDMDHENMFWYRQDPGLGLRLIYFSYDVKMKEKGDIPEGYSVSREKKERFSLILESASTNQTSMYLCASSFPGWNTGELFFGEGSRLTVL.

J is TRBJ1-4 and V is TRBV2, with 10 bases that match TRBD1. V was clipped by 6 bases and J by 6 bases; unmatched bases: 7. CDR3 length: 15 amino acids. The germline CDR1 and CDR2 sequences are SNHLY and FYNNEI. The CDR3 sequence: CASSLPGTGDEKLFF. For the CDR3, the DNA is TGTGCCAGCAGCCTCCCCGGGACAGGGGATGAAAAACTGTTTTTT.

The chain uses TRBV7-9 and TRBJ2-1; D may match TRBD1 or TRBD2 (5 bases each). The V end lost 5 bases, the J end lost 9 bases, and 20 bases lay between the germline ends. The CDR3 covers 15 residues. Germline V gene data show CDR1 as SEHNR and CDR2 as FQNEAQ (reference sequence). The CDR3 coding sequence is TGTGCCAGCAGCCCCGCGGGTGCCCTGGGACGTGAGCAGTTCTTC. This codes for CASSPAGALGREQFF.

The rearrangement links TRBV6-4 to TRBJ2-7; D possibly corresponds to TRBD1 (5 bases). Per the germline V gene, CDR1 is MRHNA and CDR2 is SNTAGT. CDR3 length: 11 residues. Trimming removed 6 bases from V and 8 bases from J, with 11 bases in between. This chain's CDR3 is CASRGRLKQYF. Here the CDR3 DNA reads TGTGCCAGCAGGGGGCGGTTGAAGCAGTACTTC.

V gene TRBV18 combines with J gene TRBJ2-3; 8 bases align to TRBD1. Unmatched junction bases numbered 7, after V lost 3 bases and J lost 2 bases. Germline CDR1 reads KGHSH; CDR2 reads LQKENI. This CDR3 has 16 residues. The CDR3 DNA reads as TGTGCCAGCTCACCTCCCAGGGGGCGCCCCACAGATACGCAGTATTTT. Amino acids: CASSPPRGRPTDTQYF.

The chain links TRBV6-1 to TRBJ1-2; 10 bases line up with TRBD1. Germline CDR1 MNHNS, CDR2 SASEGT. J was trimmed by 4 bases and V by 5 bases; bases with no gene match: 1. The CDR3 has 13 residues. CDR3 amino acids: CASSRTGGYGYTF. The CDR3 DNA sequence: TGTGCCAGCAGTCGGACAGGGGGCTATGGCTACACCTTC.

The chain has TRBV19 and TRBJ2-2, with TRBD1 identical over 7 bases. Looked up from germline, CDR1 is LNHDA and CDR2 is SQIVND (reference sequence). V lost 6 bases, J lost 1 base, and 8 bases stayed unmatched. There are 16 residues in the CDR3. CDR3: CASSRKDRQNTGELFF. The CDR3 nucleotides read TGTGCCAGTAGCCGTAAGGACAGGCAGAACACCGGGGAGCTGTTTTTT. Supplemented by reference TRBV19 and TRBJ2-2, the full variable domain reads DGGITQSPKYLFRKEGQNVTLSCEQNLNHDAMYWYRQDPGQGLRLIYYSQIVNDFQKGDIAEGYSVSREKKESFPLTVTSAQKNPTAFYLCASSRKDRQNTGELFFGEGSRLTVL.

The chain uses TRBV7-2 and TRBJ2-7; TRBD1 aligns across 10 bases. V lost 3 bases, J lost 2 bases, and 1 base stayed unmatched. The CDR3 is made up of 14 amino acids. Germline loops: CDR1 SGHTA, CDR2 FQGNSA. The CDR3 protein is CASSLGTGAYEQYF. In DNA form, the CDR3 reads TGTGCCAGCAGCTTGGGGACAGGGGCCTACGAGCAGTACTTC.

This sequence joins TRBV14 and TRBJ2-1, with no clear D. The germline CDR1 and CDR2 sequences are SGHDN and FVKESK. CDR3 length: 14 residues. With 6 bases removed from V and 9 bases from J, the gap between germline ends came to 18 bases. This CDR3 is CASSLTAGVGEQFF. DNA of the CDR3: TGTGCCAGCAGTCTCACGGCCGGAGTGGGTGAGCAGTTCTTC.

The rearrangement uses TRBV7-3 and TRBJ2-3; D not certain. The CDR3 contains 16 residues. The germline gives CDR1 SGHTA, CDR2 FQGTGA. Trimming removed 0 bases at V and 1 base at J, with 11 bases between. Here the CDR3 reads CASSLTSQFRTDTQYF. The CDR3 DNA follows: TGTGCCAGCAGCTTAACGAGCCAGTTTCGCACAGATACGCAGTATTTT.

This sequence joins TRBV5-5 and TRBJ2-7; D call uncertain. The V gene's germline CDR1 is SGHKS and CDR2 YYEKEE (reference sequence). CDR3 length: 13 amino acids. Between the trimmed V and J ends, which lost 0 bases and 6 bases, there was a span of 10 bases. The CDR3 DNA follows: TGTGCCAGCAGCTTGGAAGAAGGGCTCGAGCAGTACTTC. This translates into CASSLEEGLEQYF.

This clone was counted a single time. This rearrangement joins TRBV5-4 to TRBJ1-2; D is undetermined. The CDR3 is 13 residues long. The V gene's germline CDR1 is SGHNT and CDR2 YYREEE (reference sequence). V was shortened by 0 bases and J by 6 bases, with 9 bases between the two germline ends. The CDR3 DNA follows: TGTGCCAGCAGCTTGGAAGGGAGTCATGGCTACACCTTC. Encoded protein: CASSLEGSHGYTF.

The genes are TRBV6-1 and TRBJ2-5; either TRBD1 or TRBD2 may supply D (7 bases each). Germline assignment: CDR1 MNHNS and CDR2 SASEGT. V was clipped by 5 bases and J by 5 bases, with 15 bases between them. The CDR3 totals 14 residues. The CDR3 reads CASSPRGGDETQYF. As DNA, the CDR3 is TGTGCCAGCAGTCCCAGGGGGGGAGATGAGACCCAGTACTTC.

The genes are TRBV28 and TRBJ2-2, with TRBD1 identical over 7 bases. Germline V gene sequence: CDR1 MDHEN, CDR2 SYDVKM. With V trimmed by 5 bases and J by 5 bases, 8 bases remained unmatched. The CDR3 sequence is 15 residues long. In DNA, the CDR3 is TGTGCCAGCAGTCCTCTTGACAGGGAAACCGGGGAGCTGTTTTTT. Its protein is CASSPLDRETGELFF. Filled out from reference TRBV28 and TRBJ2-2, the complete variable domain reads DVKVTQSSRYLVKRTGEKVFLECVQDMDHENMFWYRQDPGLGLRLIYFSYDVKMKEKGDIPEGYSVSREKKERFSLILESASTNQTSMYLCASSPLDRETGELFFGEGSRLTVL.

This sequence joins TRBV6-4 and TRBJ2-3; TRBD2 might be the D (7 bases). V was cut by 10 bases and J by 2 bases, with 19 bases left in between. The CDR3 covers 15 residues. In germline, CDR1 is MRHNA, CDR2 SNTAGT. The CDR3 reads CATREAGAITDTQYF. DNA for the CDR3: TGTGCCACCCGCGAGGCGGGGGCCATCACAGATACGCAGTATTTT.

V usage is TRBV16 and J usage is TRBJ1-1; TRBD1 is a possible D gene (6 bases). The CDR3 loop spans 18 amino acids. V was shortened by 4 bases and J by 1 base, with 22 bases between the two germline ends. Germline loops: CDR1 KGHSY, CDR2 FQNENV. The CDR3 region has the DNA TGTGCCAGCAGCCCCCGCCCTAGGAAGGGGGGTCAGAACACTGAAGCTTTCTTT. This gives the protein CASSPRPRKGGQNTEAFF.

The rearrangement links TRBV7-3 to TRBJ1-1; D is uncertain. Germline-derived CDR1 and CDR2 are SGHTA and FQGTGA. This CDR3 spans 15 amino acids. Trimming cost V 1 base and J 1 base, with 10 bases left between them. This CDR3 reads CASSLNSEPNTEAFF. CDR3 nucleotide sequence: TGTGCCAGCAGCTTAAATTCAGAACCGAACACTGAAGCTTTCTTT.

This chain connects TRBV5-5 to TRBJ1-1; TRBD1 is a possible D gene (5 bases). Trimming cost V 4 bases and J 7 bases, with 11 bases left between them. The CDR3 extends over 12 amino acids. The germline CDR1 and CDR2 sequences are SGHKS and YYEKEE (reference sequence). The DNA of the CDR3 is TGTGCCAGCAGCCTAACGGGGGTTGAAGCTTTCTTT. Translating gives CASSLTGVEAFF.

This rearrangement joins TRBV7-9 to TRBJ2-5; D ambiguous. Per germline, CDR1 SEHNR and CDR2 FQNEAQ (reference sequence). Trimming removed 5 bases from V and 4 bases from J, with 17 bases in between. The CDR3 extends over 15 amino acids. Here the CDR3 DNA reads TGTGCCAGCAGCCCCAACAGACTTAGTGGAGAGACCCAGTACTTC. Translating it yields CASSPNRLSGETQYF.

This clone was observed a few times. J is TRBJ2-3 and V is TRBV9; D may be TRBD1 or TRBD2 (5 bases each). Germline V gives CDR1 SGDLS, CDR2 YYNGEE. The CDR3 length is 15 residues. Between the trimmed V and J ends, which lost 0 bases and 8 bases, there was a span of 16 bases. The CDR3 DNA reads TGTGCCAGCAGCGTAGCTACTGACTGGGGGAGTACGCAGTATTTT. Translation gives CASSVATDWGSTQYF.

The V and J genes are TRBV6-5 and TRBJ1-1; D ambiguous. The germline gives CDR1 MNHEY, CDR2 SVGAGI. The germline V and J ends were trimmed by 0 bases and 0 bases, with 8 bases remaining between them. The CDR3 loop spans 15 amino acids. CDR3: CASSYSLSLNTEAFF. In DNA, the CDR3 is TGTGCCAGCAGTTACTCGCTGTCATTGAACACTGAAGCTTTCTTT.

The CDR3 region has the DNA TGTGCCATCAGGGGGGGCGGGGCCTCCTACGAGCAGTACTTC. Protein product: CAIRGGGASYEQYF. V gene TRBV10-3 combines with J gene TRBJ2-7, with D perhaps being TRBD1 or TRBD2 (6 bases each). The V end was cut by 6 bases, the J end by 0 bases, with 12 bases between. Germline V gives CDR1 ENHRY, CDR2 SYGVKD. The length of the CDR3 is 14 residues.

The gene calls are TRBV11-2 and TRBJ1-2; D is possibly TRBD1 (5 bases). Trimming pared 3 bases from V and 4 bases from J, leaving 12 bases between. CDR3 length equals 14 residues. Per the germline V gene, CDR1 is SGHAT and CDR2 is FQNNGV. The DNA of the CDR3 is TGTGCCAGCAGCTTTGGGGCGAAGGGCTATGGCTACACCTTC. It is translated as CASSFGAKGYGYTF.

In this sample, this clone turned up a few times. The rearrangement joins TRBV19 to TRBJ1-1, with D possibly being TRBD1 (6 bases). The length of the CDR3 is 14 residues. Germline CDR1 reads LNHDA; CDR2 reads SQIVND (reference sequence). Trimming took off 1 base at V and 2 bases at J, with 8 bases between the two ends. Here the CDR3 DNA reads TGTGCCAGTAGTATAGGGACAGCCAACACTGAAGCTTTCTTT. Its translation is CASSIGTANTEAFF. Looking up the rest from reference TRBV19 and TRBJ1-1 gives the full variable domain: DGGITQSPKYLFRKEGQNVTLSCEQNLNHDAMYWYRQDPGQGLRLIYYSQIVNDFQKGDIAEGYSVSREKKESFPLTVTSAQKNPTAFYLCASSIGTANTEAFFGQGTRLTVV.

The chain has TRBV10-3 and TRBJ2-1; TRBD2 matches at 7 bases. Germline CDR1 ENHRY, CDR2 SYGVKD. CDR3 length equals 16 residues. V lost 0 bases, J lost 0 bases, and 2 bases stayed unmatched. The chain's CDR3 is CAISESGGDSYNEQFF. DNA of the CDR3: TGTGCCATCAGTGAGTCGGGAGGGGACTCCTACAATGAGCAGTTCTTC.

The chain couples TRBV4-2 to TRBJ2-1, with 10 bases aligning to TRBD2. The CDR3 has 16 amino acids. Trimming at V came to 4 bases and at J to 8 bases, leaving 11 bases not matched to a gene. The germline gives CDR1 LGHNA, CDR2 YNFKEQ. The CDR3: CASSRSGGAKADEQFF. CDR3 nucleotide sequence: TGTGCCAGCAGCCGGAGCGGGGGGGCAAAAGCCGATGAGCAGTTCTTC.

This chain links TRBV19 with TRBJ1-5; the D gene is possibly TRBD1 (5 bases). There are 16 residues in the CDR3. Germline-derived CDR1 and CDR2 are LNHDA and SQIVND (reference sequence). The V end lost 3 bases, the J end lost 4 bases, and 16 bases lay between the germline ends. CDR3 in DNA: TGTGCCAGTAGTATTACGGGACCCGGGGGTAATCAGCCCCAGCATTTT. The encoded protein is CASSITGPGGNQPQHF.